This TCR beta chain was captured in a study of early T cells in non-severe SARS-CoV-2 infection. Study context: Sequencing targeted bulk RNA from unsorted whole blood, leaving chains unpaired.

Overall study results and limits: Anti-spike CD8 responses were favored by VDJdb matching, which missed private and CD4 specificities.

This clonotype turned up a few times. The antigen remains undetermined. J was trimmed by 2 bases and V by 2 bases; bases with no gene match: 9. CDR3 length equals 17 residues. Germline V gives CDR1 MNHEY, CDR2 SVGAGI. Unique molecular identifiers were attached to individual cDNA molecules. From the 5' RACE reads, TCRdb called clonotypes with MiXCR, one entry per CDR3 protein. This table has roughly 27,000 distinct CDR3 sequences, roughly 4% appearing once. This chain links TRBV6-5 with TRBJ1-2, with 9 nucleotides matching TRBD1. The receptor's source is an adult who was a healthcare worker with PCR-confirmed SARS-CoV-2 infection or an uninfected control (not recorded which). Material for sequencing was whole blood. The CDR3 region is CASSYGRHRGQNYGYTF. The DNA for the CDR3 is TGTGCCAGCAGTTACGGAAGACACAGGGGGCAGAACTATGGCTACACCTTC.